This TCR beta chain came from a study of shared clonotypes between healthy human individuals. Study-wide context: Donor composition was a couple of women and three men, aged 18 to 49.

Whole-study findings and limits: Larger estimated richness was generally recorded for naive subsets relative to memory subsets. For sorted subsets, rarefaction showed incomplete sequencing despite large depth.

In the case of this clone: The antigen remains unidentified.

Terminally differentiated effector memory CD45RA+ cells were excluded by CCR7 positive selection of CD45RO-negative cells. The V gene end was trimmed by 4 bases and the J gene end by 2 bases; junction bases not matched to a gene: 5. This CDR3 spans 14 amino acids. From germline, CDR1 is SGHVS and CDR2 FQNEAQ. Clones were read by immunoSEQ multiplex PCR, and TCRdb kept only the in-frame ones, dropping some. The table shows roughly 810,000 clones, with about 96% occurring only once. This sequence was found in a man aged 30-40 years in good health. Sequencing was performed on naive CD8+ T cells sorted from blood. The J gene is TRBJ2-7, the V gene TRBV7-8; 7 nucleotides agree with TRBD2. CDR3 amino acids: CASSSGLGTYEQYF. CDR3 nucleotide sequence: TGTGCCAGCAGCTCCGGACTAGGCACCTACGAGCAGTACTTC. Full variable domain (remainder filled in from reference TRBV7-8 and TRBJ2-7): GAGVSQSPRYKVAKRGQDVALRCDPISGHVSLFWYQQALGQGPEFLTYFQNEAQLDKSGLPSDRFFAERPEGSVSTLKIQRTQQEDSAVYLCASSSGLGTYEQYFGPGTRLTVT.